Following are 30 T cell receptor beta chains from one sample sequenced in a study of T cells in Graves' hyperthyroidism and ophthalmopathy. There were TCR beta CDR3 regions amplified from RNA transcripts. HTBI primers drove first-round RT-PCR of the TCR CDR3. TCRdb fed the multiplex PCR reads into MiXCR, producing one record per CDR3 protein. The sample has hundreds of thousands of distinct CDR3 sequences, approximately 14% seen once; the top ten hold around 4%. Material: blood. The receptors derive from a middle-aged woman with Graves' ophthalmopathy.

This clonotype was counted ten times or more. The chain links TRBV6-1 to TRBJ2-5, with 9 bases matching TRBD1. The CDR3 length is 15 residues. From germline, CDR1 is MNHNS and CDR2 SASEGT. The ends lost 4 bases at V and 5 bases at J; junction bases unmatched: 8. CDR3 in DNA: TGTGCCAGCAGTGGACCGGGACAGGGTGGGGAGACCCAGTACTTC. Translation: CASSGPGQGGETQYF.

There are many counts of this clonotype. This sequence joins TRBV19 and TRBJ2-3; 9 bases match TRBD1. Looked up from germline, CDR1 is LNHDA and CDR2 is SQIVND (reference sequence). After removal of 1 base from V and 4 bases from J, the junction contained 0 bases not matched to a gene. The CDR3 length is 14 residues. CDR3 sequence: CASSIGQGADTQYF. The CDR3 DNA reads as TGTGCCAGTAGTATAGGACAGGGGGCAGATACGCAGTATTTT. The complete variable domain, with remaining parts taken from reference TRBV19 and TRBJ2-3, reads DGGITQSPKYLFRKEGQNVTLSCEQNLNHDAMYWYRQDPGQGLRLIYYSQIVNDFQKGDIAEGYSVSREKKESFPLTVTSAQKNPTAFYLCASSIGQGADTQYFGPGTRLTVL.

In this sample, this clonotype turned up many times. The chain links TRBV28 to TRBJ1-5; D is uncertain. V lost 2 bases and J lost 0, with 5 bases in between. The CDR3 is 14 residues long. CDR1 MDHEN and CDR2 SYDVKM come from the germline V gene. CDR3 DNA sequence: TGTGCCAGCAGTTTACCGGATAGCAATCAGCCCCAGCATTTT. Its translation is CASSLPDSNQPQHF.

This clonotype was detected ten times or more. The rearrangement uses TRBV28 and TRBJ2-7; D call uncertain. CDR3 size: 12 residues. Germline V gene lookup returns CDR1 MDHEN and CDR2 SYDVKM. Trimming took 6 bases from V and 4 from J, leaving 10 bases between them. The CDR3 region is CASRIVGYEQYF. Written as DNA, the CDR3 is TGTGCCAGCAGGATCGTCGGGTACGAGCAGTACTTC.

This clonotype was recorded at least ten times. CDR3 DNA sequence: TGTGCCACCTCCCGGGTCTCCTACGAGCAGTACTTC. This translates into CATSRVSYEQYF. The rearrangement links TRBV6-2 or TRBV6-3 to TRBJ2-7; D gene uncertain. The CDR3 extends over 12 amino acids. The V gene lost 10 bases and the J gene lost 0 bases, with 10 bases spanning the gap. The germline V gene encodes CDR1 MNHEY and CDR2 SVGEGT.

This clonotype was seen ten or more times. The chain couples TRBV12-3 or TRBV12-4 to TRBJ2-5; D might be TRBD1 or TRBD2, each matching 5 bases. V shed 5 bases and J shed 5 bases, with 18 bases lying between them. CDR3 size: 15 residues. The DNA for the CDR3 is TGTGCCAGCAGTAATCCCCGGGGCCTAGGGGAGACCCAGTACTTC. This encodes CASSNPRGLGETQYF.

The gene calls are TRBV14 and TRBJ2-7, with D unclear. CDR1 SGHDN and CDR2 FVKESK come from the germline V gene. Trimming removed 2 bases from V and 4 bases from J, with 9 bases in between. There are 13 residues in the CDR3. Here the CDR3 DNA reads TGTGCCAGCAGCCAATCGGTACCTTACGAGCAGTACTTC. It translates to CASSQSVPYEQYF.

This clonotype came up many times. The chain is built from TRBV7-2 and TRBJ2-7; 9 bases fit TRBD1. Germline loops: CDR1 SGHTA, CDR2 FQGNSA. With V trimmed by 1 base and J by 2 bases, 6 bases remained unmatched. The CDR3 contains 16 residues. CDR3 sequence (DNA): TGTGCCAGCAGCTTAGGTTGGGACAGGGAAACCTACGAGCAGTACTTC. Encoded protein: CASSLGWDRETYEQYF.

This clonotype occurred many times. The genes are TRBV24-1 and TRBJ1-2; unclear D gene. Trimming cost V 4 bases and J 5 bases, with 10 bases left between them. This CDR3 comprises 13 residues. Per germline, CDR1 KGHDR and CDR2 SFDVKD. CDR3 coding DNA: TGTGCCACCAGTGAAAGGGCTTGGTATGGCTACACCTTC. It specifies CATSERAWYGYTF.

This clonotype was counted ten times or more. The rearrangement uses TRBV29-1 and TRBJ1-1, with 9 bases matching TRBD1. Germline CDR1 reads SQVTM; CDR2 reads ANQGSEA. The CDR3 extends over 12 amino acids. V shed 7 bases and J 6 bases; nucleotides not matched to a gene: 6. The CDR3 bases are TGCAGCGGCTCGGGACAGGGCTCTGAAGCTTTCTTT. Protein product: CSGSGQGSEAFF.

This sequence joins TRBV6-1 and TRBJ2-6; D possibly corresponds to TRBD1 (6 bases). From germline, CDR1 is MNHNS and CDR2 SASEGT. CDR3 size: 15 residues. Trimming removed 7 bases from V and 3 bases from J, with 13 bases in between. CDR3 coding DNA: TGTGCCAGCACTCCGGACAGAAGTGGGGCCAACGTCCTGACTTTC. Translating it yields CASTPDRSGANVLTF.

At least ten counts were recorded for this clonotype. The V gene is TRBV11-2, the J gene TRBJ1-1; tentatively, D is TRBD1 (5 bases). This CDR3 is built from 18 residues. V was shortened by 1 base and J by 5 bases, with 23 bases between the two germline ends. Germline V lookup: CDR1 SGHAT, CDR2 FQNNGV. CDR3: CASSLGPGLAGEKTEAFF. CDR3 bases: TGTGCCAGCAGCTTAGGCCCGGGACTAGCGGGAGAGAAAACTGAAGCTTTCTTT.

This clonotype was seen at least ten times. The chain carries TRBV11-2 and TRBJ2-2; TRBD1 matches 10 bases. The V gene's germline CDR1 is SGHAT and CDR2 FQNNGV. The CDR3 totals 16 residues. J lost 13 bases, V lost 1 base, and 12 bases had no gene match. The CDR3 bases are TGTGCCAGCAGCTTAGTCGTGAGGGGACAGGGGCTAGTGCTGTTTTTT. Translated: CASSLVVRGQGLVLFF.

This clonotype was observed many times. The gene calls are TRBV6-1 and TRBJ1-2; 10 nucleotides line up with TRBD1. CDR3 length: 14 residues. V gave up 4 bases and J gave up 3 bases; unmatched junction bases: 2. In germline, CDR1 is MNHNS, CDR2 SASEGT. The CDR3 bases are TGTGCCAGCAGTGCCGGACAGGGGGACTATGGCTACACCTTC. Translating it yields CASSAGQGDYGYTF.

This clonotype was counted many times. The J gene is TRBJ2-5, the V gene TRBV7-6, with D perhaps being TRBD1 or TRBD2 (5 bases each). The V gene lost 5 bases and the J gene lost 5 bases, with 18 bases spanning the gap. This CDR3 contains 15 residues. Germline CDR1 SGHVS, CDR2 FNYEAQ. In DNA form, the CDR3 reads TGTGCCAGCAGCAAAGCCCCCCGGGGCTTGGAGACCCAGTACTTC. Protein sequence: CASSKAPRGLETQYF.

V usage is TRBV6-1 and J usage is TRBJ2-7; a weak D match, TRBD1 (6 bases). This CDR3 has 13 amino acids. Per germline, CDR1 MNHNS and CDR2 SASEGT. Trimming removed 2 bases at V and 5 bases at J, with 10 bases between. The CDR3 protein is CASSEKGVNEQYF. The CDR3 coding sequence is TGTGCCAGCAGTGAAAAGGGGGTGAACGAGCAGTACTTC.

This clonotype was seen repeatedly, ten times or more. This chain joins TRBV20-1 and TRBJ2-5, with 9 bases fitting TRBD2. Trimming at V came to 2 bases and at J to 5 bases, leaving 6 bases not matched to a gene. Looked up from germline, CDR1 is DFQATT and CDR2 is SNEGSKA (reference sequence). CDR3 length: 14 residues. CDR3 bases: TGCAGTGCTAGACGCGCGGGAGGGGGTGAGACCCAGTACTTC. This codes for CSARRAGGGETQYF.

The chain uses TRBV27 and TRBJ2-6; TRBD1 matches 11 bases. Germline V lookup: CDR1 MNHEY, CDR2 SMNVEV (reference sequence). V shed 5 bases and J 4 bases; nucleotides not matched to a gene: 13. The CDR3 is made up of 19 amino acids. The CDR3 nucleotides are TGTGCCAGCAGTCCGAGGCCGGGACAGGGGGAGAGAGGGGCCAACGTCCTGACTTTC. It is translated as CASSPRPGQGERGANVLTF.

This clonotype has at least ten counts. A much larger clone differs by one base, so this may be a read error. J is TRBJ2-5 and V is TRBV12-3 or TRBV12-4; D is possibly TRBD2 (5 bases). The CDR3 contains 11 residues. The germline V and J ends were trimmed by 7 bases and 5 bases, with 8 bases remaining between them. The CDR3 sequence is CASTSGETQYF. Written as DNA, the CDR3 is TGTGCCAGCACTTCGGGGGAGACCCAGTACTTC.

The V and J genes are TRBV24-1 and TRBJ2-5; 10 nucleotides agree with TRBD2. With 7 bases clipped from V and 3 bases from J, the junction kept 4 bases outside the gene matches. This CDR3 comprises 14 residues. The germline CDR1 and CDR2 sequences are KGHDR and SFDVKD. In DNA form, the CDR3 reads TGTGCCACCAGGGGTACTAGCGGGGAAGAGACCCAGTACTTC. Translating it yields CATRGTSGEETQYF.

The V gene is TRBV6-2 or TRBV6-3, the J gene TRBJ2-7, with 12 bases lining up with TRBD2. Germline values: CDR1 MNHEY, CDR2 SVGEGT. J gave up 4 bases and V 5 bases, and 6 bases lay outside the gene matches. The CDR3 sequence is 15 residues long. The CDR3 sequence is CASSTTSGSAYEQYF. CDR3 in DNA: TGTGCCAGCAGTACGACTAGCGGGAGTGCGTACGAGCAGTACTTC.

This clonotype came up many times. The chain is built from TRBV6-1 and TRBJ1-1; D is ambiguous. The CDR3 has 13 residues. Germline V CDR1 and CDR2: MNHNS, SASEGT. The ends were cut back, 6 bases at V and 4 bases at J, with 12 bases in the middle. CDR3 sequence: CASSPRLSTEAFF. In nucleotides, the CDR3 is TGTGCCAGCAGCCCACGGTTGAGCACTGAAGCTTTCTTT.

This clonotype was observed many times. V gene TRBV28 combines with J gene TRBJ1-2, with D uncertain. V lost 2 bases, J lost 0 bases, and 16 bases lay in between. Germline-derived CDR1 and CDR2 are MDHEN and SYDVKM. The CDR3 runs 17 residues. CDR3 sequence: CASSLTVGLPANYGYTF. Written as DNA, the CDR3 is TGTGCCAGCAGTTTAACAGTGGGTCTCCCAGCTAACTATGGCTACACCTTC.

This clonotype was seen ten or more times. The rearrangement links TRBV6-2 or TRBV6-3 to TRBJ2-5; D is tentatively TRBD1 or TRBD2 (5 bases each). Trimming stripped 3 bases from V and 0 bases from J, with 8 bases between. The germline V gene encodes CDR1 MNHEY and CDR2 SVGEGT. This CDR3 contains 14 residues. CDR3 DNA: TGTGCCAGCAGTTATCCGGGACACCAAGAGACCCAGTACTTC. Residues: CASSYPGHQETQYF.

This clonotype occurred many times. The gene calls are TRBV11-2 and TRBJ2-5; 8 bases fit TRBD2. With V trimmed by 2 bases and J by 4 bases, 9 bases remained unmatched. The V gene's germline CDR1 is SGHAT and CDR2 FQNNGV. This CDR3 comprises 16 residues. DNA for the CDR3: TGTGCCAGCAGCTTAAGCCCAGCGGGAGAATCAGAGACCCAGTACTTC. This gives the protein CASSLSPAGESETQYF.

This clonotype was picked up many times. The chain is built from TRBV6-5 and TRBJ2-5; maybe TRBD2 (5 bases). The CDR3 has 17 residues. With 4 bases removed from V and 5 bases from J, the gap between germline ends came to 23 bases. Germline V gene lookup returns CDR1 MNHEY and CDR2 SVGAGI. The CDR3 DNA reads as TGTGCCAGCAGTTCTGGTGCCCTCTCCTGGGGAGTGGAGACCCAGTACTTC. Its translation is CASSSGALSWGVETQYF.

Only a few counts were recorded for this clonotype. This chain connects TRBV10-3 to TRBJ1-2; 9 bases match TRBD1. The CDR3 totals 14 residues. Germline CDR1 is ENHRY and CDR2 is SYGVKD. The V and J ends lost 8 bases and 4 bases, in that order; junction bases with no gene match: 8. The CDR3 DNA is TGTGCCATCGGGGACAGGGCTTCTGTCTATGGCTACACCTTC. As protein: CAIGDRASVYGYTF.

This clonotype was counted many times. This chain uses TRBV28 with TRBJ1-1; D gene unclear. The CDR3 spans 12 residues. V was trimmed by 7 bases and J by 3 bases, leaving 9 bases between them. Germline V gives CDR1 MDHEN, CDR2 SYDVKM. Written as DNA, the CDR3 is TGTGCCAGCACCCATGCGGACACTGAAGCTTTCTTT. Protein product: CASTHADTEAFF.

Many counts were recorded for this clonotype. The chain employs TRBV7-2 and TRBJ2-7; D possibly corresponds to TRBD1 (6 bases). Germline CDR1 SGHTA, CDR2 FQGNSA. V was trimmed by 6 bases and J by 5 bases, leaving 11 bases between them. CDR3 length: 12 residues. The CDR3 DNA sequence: TGTGCCAGCAGGCCGGACAGTAACGAGCAGTACTTC. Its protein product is CASRPDSNEQYF.

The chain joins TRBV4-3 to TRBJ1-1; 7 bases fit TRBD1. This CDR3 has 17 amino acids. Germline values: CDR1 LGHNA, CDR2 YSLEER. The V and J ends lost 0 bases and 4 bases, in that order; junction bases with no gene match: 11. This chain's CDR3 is CASSQEALTGRVTEAFF. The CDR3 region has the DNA TGCGCCAGCAGCCAAGAGGCCCTGACAGGGAGGGTCACTGAAGCTTTCTTT.